This T cell receptor beta chain was observed in a study of T cell changes during pregnancy in multiple sclerosis. The CDR3 has 16 amino acids. Losses at the gene ends were 6 bases for V and 2 bases for J; bases not matched to a gene: 8. Germline V gene sequence: CDR1 MGHRA, CDR2 YSYEKL. Produced via immunoSEQ multiplex PCR; TCRdb's table is partial and in-frame only. Of tens of thousands of clones listed, roughly 90% are singletons. Material: CD8+ T cells from peripheral blood mononuclear cells, obtained before pregnancy. The TCR was taken from a female donor with multiple sclerosis, enrolled in a pregnancy study. The V call is TRBV4-1, the J call TRBJ2-5, with TRBD2 identical over 11 bases. CDR3 sequence (DNA): TGCGCCAGCAGTTACCTTAGCGGGGGGGAGCAAGAGACCCAGTACTTC. Protein sequence: CASSYLSGGEQETQYF.